These T cell receptor beta chains were read from a single sample in a study of beta chain features in type 1 diabetes. Sequencing used immunoSEQ multiplex PCR; TCRdb keeps in-frame clones, though not all of them. The table has a few hundred thousand clones, about 13% seen once; the top ten hold roughly 0.015%. The sample consisted of naive CD4+ T cells from blood. These TCRs come from a young woman with type 1 diabetes. Both conserved end residues are part of each CDR3.

j_call: TRBJ2-1
v_call: TRBV6-1
cdr3_aa: CASSDKEDRGSYNEQFF

j_call: TRBJ2-7
v_call: TRBV30
cdr3_aa: CAWNGARGREQYF

j_call: TRBJ1-2
v_call: TRBV6-6
cdr3_aa: CASMLGGRYGYTF

j_call: TRBJ2-1
v_call: TRBV29-1
cdr3_aa: CSGVRRSYNEQFF

j_call: TRBJ2-3
v_call: TRBV5-1
cdr3_aa: CASSGGLSTDTQYF

j_call: TRBJ2-1
v_call: TRBV7-3
cdr3_aa: CASSTGTGGVNEQFF

j_call: TRBJ2-7
v_call: TRBV28
cdr3_aa: CASSQGYEQYF

j_call: TRBJ2-1
v_call: TRBV9
cdr3_aa: CASSAYTSGRLHEQFF

j_call: TRBJ2-5
v_call: TRBV11-1
cdr3_aa: CASSLAGRETQYF

j_call: TRBJ2-3
v_call: TRBV11-2
cdr3_aa: CASSLGRLDTQYF

j_call: TRBJ2-1
v_call: TRBV7-9
cdr3_aa: CASSPSGSSYNEQFF

j_call: TRBJ2-1
v_call: TRBV7-2
cdr3_aa: CASSLGLAGGNEQFF

j_call: TRBJ2-1
v_call: TRBV9
cdr3_aa: CASSPPGWSSSYNEQFF

j_call: TRBJ2-5
v_call: TRBV11-3
cdr3_aa: CASSLQETQYF

j_call: TRBJ2-5
v_call: TRBV27
cdr3_aa: CASSFIAEGQETQYF

j_call: TRBJ1-1
v_call: TRBV6-6
cdr3_aa: CASSYSVGAQAFF

j_call: TRBJ1-2
v_call: TRBV28
cdr3_aa: CASTLQGYGYTF

j_call: TRBJ1-4
v_call: TRBV29-1
cdr3_aa: CSVVATDEKLFF

j_call: TRBJ2-2
v_call: TRBV7-3
cdr3_aa: CASSLRRENTGELFF

j_call: TRBJ2-1
v_call: TRBV4-1
cdr3_aa: CASSQARLAGGDNEQFF

j_call: TRBJ2-1
v_call: TRBV5-1
cdr3_aa: CASRLASGDSYNEQFF

j_call: TRBJ2-5
v_call: TRBV20-1
cdr3_aa: CSARGKETQYF

j_call: TRBJ2-2
v_call: TRBV6-6
cdr3_aa: CASTSGARGTGELFF

j_call: TRBJ2-5
v_call: TRBV5-1
cdr3_aa: CASSLRSVWAGGETQYF

j_call: TRBJ2-4
v_call: TRBV28
cdr3_aa: CASKFGDSKNIQYF

j_call: TRBJ2-1
v_call: TRBV5-1
cdr3_aa: CASSQPGDPGLAGVNENEQFF

j_call: TRBJ2-2
v_call: TRBV5-1
cdr3_aa: CASSLVSLRNTGELFF

j_call: TRBJ1-1
v_call: TRBV9
cdr3_aa: CASSVEENTEAFF

j_call: TRBJ2-3
v_call: TRBV30
cdr3_aa: CAWSVGSGVTDTQYF

j_call: TRBJ2-1
v_call: TRBV6-5
cdr3_aa: CASSRLAGDGNEQFF

j_call: TRBJ2-1
v_call: TRBV28
cdr3_aa: CASSASSGGAYNEQFF

j_call: TRBJ2-1
v_call: TRBV5-6
cdr3_aa: CASSLSVAQQFF

j_call: TRBJ2-5
v_call: TRBV11-2
cdr3_aa: CASSFGGGRETQYF

j_call: TRBJ1-1
v_call: TRBV9
cdr3_aa: CASSILGDTEAFF

j_call: TRBJ2-3
v_call: TRBV28
cdr3_aa: CASSISGRGFGIDTQYF

j_call: TRBJ1-1
v_call: TRBV28
cdr3_aa: CASSLYREGAFF

j_call: TRBJ2-7
v_call: TRBV5-1
cdr3_aa: CASSLIFLVAGAYEQYF

j_call: TRBJ2-2
v_call: TRBV11-3
cdr3_aa: CASSYLRLATGELFF

j_call: TRBJ1-2
v_call: TRBV14
cdr3_aa: CASSQAGTHGYTF

j_call: TRBJ2-7
v_call: TRBV10-3
cdr3_aa: CAISGTGLYEQYF

j_call: TRBJ2-7
v_call: TRBV9
cdr3_aa: CASSPGLAGVGQYF

j_call: TRBJ2-5
v_call: TRBV5-1
cdr3_aa: CASSFGPPAGQETQYF

j_call: TRBJ1-1
v_call: TRBV9
cdr3_aa: CASSPTPGAGGSEAFF

j_call: TRBJ2-5
v_call: TRBV18
cdr3_aa: CASSPRTGETQYF

j_call: TRBJ1-5
v_call: TRBV7-9
cdr3_aa: CASSDRGRQPQHF

j_call: TRBJ2-7
v_call: TRBV15
cdr3_aa: CATSRDRLAGSYEQYF

j_call: TRBJ2-1
v_call: TRBV19
cdr3_aa: CATTPGGSYNEQFF

j_call: TRBJ2-1
v_call: TRBV6-5
cdr3_aa: CATTSSGVYNEQFF

j_call: TRBJ2-1
v_call: TRBV27
cdr3_aa: CASSAIFSYNEQFF

j_call: TRBJ2-1
v_call: TRBV4-2
cdr3_aa: CASSQRAGQGLDEQFF

j_call: TRBJ2-1
v_call: TRBV19
cdr3_aa: CASSVERTGRYNEQFF

j_call: TRBJ2-2
v_call: TRBV23-1
cdr3_aa: CASSQSPKHTGELFF

j_call: TRBJ1-1
v_call: TRBV5-1
cdr3_aa: CASSTQQGFTEAFF

j_call: TRBJ1-2
v_call: TRBV18
cdr3_aa: CASSPNRDSNYGYTF

j_call: TRBJ2-3
v_call: TRBV6-5
cdr3_aa: CASSLSVSTDTQYF

j_call: TRBJ1-5
v_call: TRBV18
cdr3_aa: CASSPRADRDNQPQHF

j_call: TRBJ2-3
v_call: TRBV14
cdr3_aa: CASSRLAGGPPDTQYF